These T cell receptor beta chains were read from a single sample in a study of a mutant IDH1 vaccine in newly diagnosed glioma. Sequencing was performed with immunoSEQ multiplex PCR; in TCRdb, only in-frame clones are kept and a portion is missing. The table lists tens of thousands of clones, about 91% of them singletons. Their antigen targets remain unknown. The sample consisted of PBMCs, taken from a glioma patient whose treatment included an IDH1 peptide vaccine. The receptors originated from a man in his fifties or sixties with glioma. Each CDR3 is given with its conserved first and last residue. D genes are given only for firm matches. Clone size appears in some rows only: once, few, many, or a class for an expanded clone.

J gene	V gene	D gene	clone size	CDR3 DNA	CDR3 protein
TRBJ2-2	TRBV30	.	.	TGTGCCGGGGGGGGCGCCGGGGAGCTGTTTTTT	CAGGGAGELFF
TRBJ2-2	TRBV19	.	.	TGTGCCAGTAGTATAGTAGGCCGCGCGAACACCGGGGAGCTGTTTTTT	CASSIVGRANTGELFF
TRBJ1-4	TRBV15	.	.	TGTGCCACCAGCAGAGATACGGGGGTTGAAAAACTGTTTTTT	CATSRDTGVEKLFF
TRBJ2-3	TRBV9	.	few	TGTGCCAGCAGCGCTAGCTTGGCAGATACGCAGTATTTT	CASSASLADTQYF
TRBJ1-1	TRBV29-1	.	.	TGCAGCGTTGCTACAGGGATATTGGATGAAGCTTTCTTT	CSVATGILDEAFF
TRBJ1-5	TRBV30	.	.	TGTGCCTGGAGTGTACTTGGGCAGCCCCAGCATTTT	CAWSVLGQPQHF
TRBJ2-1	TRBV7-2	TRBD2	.	TGTGCCAGCAGCCAGTCCTCGGGGGGGTGGGATGAGCAGTTCTTC	CASSQSSGGWDEQFF
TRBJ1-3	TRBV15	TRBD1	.	TGTGCCACCAGCAGGAGACAGGGGGCAGGAAACACCATATATTTT	CATSRRQGAGNTIYF
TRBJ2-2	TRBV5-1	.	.	TGCGCCAGCAGCTTGGCCAGGGGCACCGGGGAGCTGTTTTTT	CASSLARGTGELFF
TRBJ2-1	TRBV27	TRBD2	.	TGTGCCAGCAGTTCGGGACTAGCGGGTTACAATGAGCAGTTCTTC	CASSSGLAGYNEQFF
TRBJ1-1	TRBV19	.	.	TGTGCCAGTAGTATGGAGTCGGAGGCAGTATATCTCGTTCCCTACACTGAAGCTTTCTTT	CASSMESEAVYLVPYTEAFF
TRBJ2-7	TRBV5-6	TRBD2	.	TGTGCCAGCAGCTCCCTAGCGGGGGGCCCCTACGAGCAGTACTTC	CASSSLAGGPYEQYF
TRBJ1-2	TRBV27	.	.	TGTGCCAGCAGTTTATTTTCCTCGGGCAGGGGAGGTGGCTACACCTTC	CASSLFSSGRGGGYTF
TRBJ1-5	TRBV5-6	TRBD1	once	TGTGCCAGCAGCTCGGACAGGGGGAATAGCAATCAGCCCCAGCATTTT	CASSSDRGNSNQPQHF
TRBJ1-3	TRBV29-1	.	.	TGCAGCGTTGAAGTGGGGGCCGGAAACACCATATATTTT	CSVEVGAGNTIYF
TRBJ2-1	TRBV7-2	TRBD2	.	TGTGCCAGCAGCTCGACTAGCGTGGGGGGGAATGAGCAGTTCTTC	CASSSTSVGGNEQFF
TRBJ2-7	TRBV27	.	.	TGTGCCAGCAGTCTCGGAGTATCGGGCGAGCAGTACTTC	CASSLGVSGEQYF
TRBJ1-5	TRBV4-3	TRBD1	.	TGCGCCAGCAGCCAAGAGCGGACAGGCTCTGGTCAGCCCCAGCATTTT	CASSQERTGSGQPQHF
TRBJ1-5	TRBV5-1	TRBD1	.	TGCGCCAGCAGCCGGACAGGGGATAGCAATCAGCCCCAGCATTTT	CASSRTGDSNQPQHF
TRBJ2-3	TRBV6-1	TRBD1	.	TGTGCCAGCAGTCAGGACAGGGTGGTTCGGGATACGCAGTATTTT	CASSQDRVVRDTQYF
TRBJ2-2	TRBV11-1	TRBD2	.	TGTGCCAGCAGCTTAGGGGGGGGACTGAACACCGGGGAGCTGTTTTTT	CASSLGGGLNTGELFF
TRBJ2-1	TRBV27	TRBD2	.	TGTGCCAGCAGCCGGCGGGGACTAAACAATGAGCAGTTCTTC	CASSRRGLNNEQFF
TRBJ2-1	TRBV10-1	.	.	TGCGCCAGCAGTGCCAGGGTGGGAGTAAACAATGAGCAGTTCTTC	CASSARVGVNNEQFF
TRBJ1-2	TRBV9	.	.	TGTGCCAGCAGCTACCAAGGGGAGGGCTACACCTTC	CASSYQGEGYTF
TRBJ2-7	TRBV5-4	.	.	TGTGCCAGCGAGGATCGGGATTCCTACGAGCAGTACTTC	CASEDRDSYEQYF
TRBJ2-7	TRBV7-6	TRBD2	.	TGTGCCAGCAGCCCACCGGGGGGCTACGAGCAGTACTTC	CASSPPGGYEQYF
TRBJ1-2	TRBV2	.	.	TGTGCCAGCAGTGTAGGGCCTAACTATGGCTACACCTTC	CASSVGPNYGYTF
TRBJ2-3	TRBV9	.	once	TGTGCCAGCAGCGTAGGGGCGGGCGCAGATACGCAGTATTTT	CASSVGAGADTQYF
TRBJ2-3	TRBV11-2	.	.	TGTGCCAGCAGCCCGACAGTCACAGATACGCAGTATTTT	CASSPTVTDTQYF
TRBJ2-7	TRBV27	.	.	TGTGCCAGCAGTTTAGTTTCAGGATACGAGCAGTACTTC	CASSLVSGYEQYF
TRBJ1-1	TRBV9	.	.	TGTGCCAGCAGCGCTCGGAGGGAAAACACTGAAGCTTTCTTT	CASSARRENTEAFF
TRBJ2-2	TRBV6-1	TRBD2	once	TGTGCCAGCAGTGAGGCGGGACTAGCGGGAATCGGGGAGCTGTTTTTT	CASSEAGLAGIGELFF
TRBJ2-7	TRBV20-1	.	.	TGCAGTGTCGGACACTACGAGCAGTACTTC	CSVGHYEQYF
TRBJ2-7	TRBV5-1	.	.	TGCGCCAGCAGCCTTCCCGTTAACTCTAACGAGCAGTACTTC	CASSLPVNSNEQYF
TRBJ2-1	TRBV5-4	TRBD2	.	TGTGCCAGCAGCTCACCGGGACTAGCTTCCCATGAGCAGTTCTTC	CASSSPGLASHEQFF
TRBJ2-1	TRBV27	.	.	TGTGCCAGCAGCCCGCGGGTCAATGAGCAGTTCTTC	CASSPRVNEQFF
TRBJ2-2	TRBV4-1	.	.	TGCGCCAGCAGCCAAGGGAGAGGGGGGGCTGGTCACGGGGAGCTGTTTTTT	CASSQGRGGAGHGELFF
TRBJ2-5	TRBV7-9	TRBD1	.	TGTGCCAGCAGCCTGAGGGGGACAGTCCAAGAGACCCAGTACTTC	CASSLRGTVQETQYF
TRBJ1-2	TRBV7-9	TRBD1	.	TGTGCCAGCAGCCCGGGCAGGGGGTACGGCTACACCTTC	CASSPGRGYGYTF
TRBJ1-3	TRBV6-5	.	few	TGTGCCAGCAGTTACGCACGGGACTCTGGAAACACCATATATTTT	CASSYARDSGNTIYF
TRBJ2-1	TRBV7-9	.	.	TGTGCCAGCAGGCTAGGGGACGGTGAGCAGTTCTTC	CASRLGDGEQFF
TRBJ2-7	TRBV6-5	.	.	TGTGCCAGCAGTTACTCGTCAGGGGGACTTTCCTACGAGCAGTACTTC	CASSYSSGGLSYEQYF
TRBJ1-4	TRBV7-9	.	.	TGTGCCAGCAGCATTCGAGTCGGCGTCCTGGGTGAAAAACTGTTTTTT	CASSIRVGVLGEKLFF
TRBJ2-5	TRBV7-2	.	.	TGTGCCAGCAGCTTAGCGCCGGAAGAGACCCAGTACTTC	CASSLAPEETQYF
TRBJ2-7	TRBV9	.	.	TGTGCCAGCAGCGTAGAAAACTCCTACGAGCAGTACTTC	CASSVENSYEQYF
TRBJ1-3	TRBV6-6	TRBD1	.	TGTGCCAGCAGGGGTGACAGGGGTGCTTACACCATATATTTT	CASRGDRGAYTIYF
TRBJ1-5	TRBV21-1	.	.	TGTGCCAGCACCTTAGGGGGGTGGGGCAATCAGCCCCAGCATTTT	CASTLGGWGNQPQHF
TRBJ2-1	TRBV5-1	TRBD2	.	TGCGCCAGCAGCTTGGGCCCTAGCGGGGGGAACAATGAGCAGTTCTTC	CASSLGPSGGNNEQFF
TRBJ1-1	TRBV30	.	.	TGTGCCTGCTACAAGAAGGCGGACACTGAAGCTTTCTTT	CACYKKADTEAFF